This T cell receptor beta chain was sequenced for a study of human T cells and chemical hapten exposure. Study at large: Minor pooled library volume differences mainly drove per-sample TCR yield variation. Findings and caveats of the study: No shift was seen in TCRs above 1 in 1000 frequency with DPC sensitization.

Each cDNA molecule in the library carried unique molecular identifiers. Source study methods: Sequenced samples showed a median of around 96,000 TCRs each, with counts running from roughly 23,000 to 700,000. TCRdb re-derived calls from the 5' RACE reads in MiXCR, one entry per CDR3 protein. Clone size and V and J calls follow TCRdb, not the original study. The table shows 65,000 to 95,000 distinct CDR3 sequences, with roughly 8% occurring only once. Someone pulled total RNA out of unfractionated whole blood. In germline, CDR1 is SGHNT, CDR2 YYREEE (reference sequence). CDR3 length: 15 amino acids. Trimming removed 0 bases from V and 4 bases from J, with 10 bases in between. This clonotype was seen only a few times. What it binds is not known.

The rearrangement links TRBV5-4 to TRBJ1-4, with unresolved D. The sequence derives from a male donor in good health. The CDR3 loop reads CASSLGGQSNEKLFF. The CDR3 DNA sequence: TGTGCCAGCAGCTTGGGTGGTCAGAGTAATGAAAAACTGTTTTTT.